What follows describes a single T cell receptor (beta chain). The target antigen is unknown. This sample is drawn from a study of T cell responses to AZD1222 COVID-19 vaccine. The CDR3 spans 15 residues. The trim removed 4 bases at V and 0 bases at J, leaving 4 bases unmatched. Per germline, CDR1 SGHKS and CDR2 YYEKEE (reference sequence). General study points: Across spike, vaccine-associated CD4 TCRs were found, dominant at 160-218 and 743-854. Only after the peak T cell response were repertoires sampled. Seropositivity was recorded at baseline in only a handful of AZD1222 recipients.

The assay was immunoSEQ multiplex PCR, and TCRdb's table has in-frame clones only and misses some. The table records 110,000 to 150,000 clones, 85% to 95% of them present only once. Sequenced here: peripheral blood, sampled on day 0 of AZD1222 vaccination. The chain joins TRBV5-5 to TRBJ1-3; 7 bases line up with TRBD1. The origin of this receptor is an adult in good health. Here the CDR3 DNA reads TGTGCCAGCAGCCGCCGGGACAGCTCTGGAAACACCATATATTTT. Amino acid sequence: CASSRRDSSGNTIYF.